These 30 T cell receptor beta chains were all obtained from the same sample, sequenced in a study of OX40 agonist ivuxolimab in advanced cancers. Repertoires were generated with immunoSEQ multiplex PCR, while TCRdb's copy carries only in-frame clones and drops some. The table includes 30,000 to 40,000 clones, 65% to 80% detected once. The sequencing used CD4+ or CD8+ T cells sorted from blood, collected in a trial of the OX40 agonist ivuxolimab. The receptors were gathered from an adult with an advanced solid tumor such as melanoma, head and neck, liver or kidney cancer.

The V and J genes are TRBV5-5 and TRBJ2-1; D is perhaps TRBD2 (6 bases). The CDR3 length is 13 residues. The V and J ends lost 4 bases and 7 bases respectively, with 12 bases between them. Germline CDR1 and CDR2: SGHKS and YYEKEE (reference sequence). CDR3 sequence reads: CASSTLLANEQFF. The CDR3 DNA reads TGTGCCAGCAGCACCTTACTAGCTAATGAGCAGTTCTTC.

This sequence joins TRBV29-1 and TRBJ2-1; 8 bases align to TRBD1. Germline values: CDR1 SQVTM, CDR2 ANQGSEA. The V segment lost 4 bases and the J segment 4 bases; nucleotides outside the gene matches: 12. The CDR3 consists of 16 residues. CDR3 sequence: CSVVSSARQGYNEQFF. The CDR3 DNA reads TGCAGCGTTGTATCATCCGCGAGACAGGGGTACAATGAGCAGTTCTTC.

This clone was detected once. This chain connects TRBV30 to TRBJ2-7; D remains ambiguous. This CDR3 region has 15 residues. CDR1 and CDR2 from the germline V gene are GTSNPN and SVGIG (reference sequence). Trimming removed 4 bases at V and 1 base at J, with 17 bases between. The CDR3 region has the DNA TGTGCCTGGAACTCGAAAGTGCGGATGTCCTACGAGCAGTACTTC. This gives the protein CAWNSKVRMSYEQYF.

The genes are TRBV19 and TRBJ1-1; possibly TRBD1 for D (5 bases). This CDR3 is built from 15 residues. V was cut by 4 bases and J by 0 bases, with 12 bases left in between. The germline gives CDR1 LNHDA, CDR2 SQIVND (reference sequence). As DNA, the CDR3 is TGTGCCAGTAGTAAACAGGCAACGATGAACACTGAAGCTTTCTTT. The encoded protein is CASSKQATMNTEAFF. The full variable domain, completed using reference TRBV19 and TRBJ1-1, is DGGITQSPKYLFRKEGQNVTLSCEQNLNHDAMYWYRQDPGQGLRLIYYSQIVNDFQKGDIAEGYSVSREKKESFPLTVTSAQKNPTAFYLCASSKQATMNTEAFFGQGTRLTVV.

V usage is TRBV9 and J usage is TRBJ2-5; no reliable D call. Trimming cost V 5 bases and J 2 bases, with 10 bases left between them. CDR3 length equals 13 residues. In germline, CDR1 is SGDLS, CDR2 YYNGEE. The CDR3 reads CASRWYRQETQYF. The CDR3 coding sequence is TGTGCCAGCAGGTGGTACCGGCAAGAGACCCAGTACTTC.

The J gene is TRBJ2-7, the V gene TRBV7-9; TRBD2 matches 10 bases. The junction had 4 bases not matched to a gene; V was cut back by 5 bases and J by 3 bases. The CDR3 loop spans 14 amino acids. Germline CDR1 and CDR2: SEHNR and FQNEAQ (reference sequence). The CDR3 nucleotides are TGTGCCAGCAGCCGGACTAGCGGAGGCTACGAGCAGTACTTC. Residues: CASSRTSGGYEQYF. The whole variable domain, filled in from reference TRBV7-9 and TRBJ2-7, reads DTGVSQNPRHKITKRGQNVTFRCDPISEHNRLYWYRQTLGQGPEFLTYFQNEAQLEKSRLLSDRFSAERPKGSFSTLEIQRTEQGDSAMYLCASSRTSGGYEQYFGPGTRLTVT.

V is TRBV2 and J is TRBJ2-1; perhaps TRBD2 as D (6 bases). This CDR3 contains 14 residues. Germline CDR1 is SNHLY and CDR2 is FYNNEI. V lost 5 bases to trimming and J lost 3 bases, with 11 bases between them. Here the CDR3 reads CASSTRGGYNEQFF. In DNA form, the CDR3 reads TGTGCCAGCAGTACGCGGGGCGGCTACAATGAGCAGTTCTTC.

There are a few counts of this clone. The CDR3 spells CASSLTPSITEQFF. DNA for the CDR3: TGTGCCAGCAGCTTAACCCCTAGCATCACTGAGCAGTTCTTC. The chain employs TRBV7-3 and TRBJ2-1; tentatively, D is TRBD2 (5 bases). Germline values: CDR1 SGHTA, CDR2 FQGTGA. The CDR3 is 14 amino acids. Trimming pared 0 bases from V and 9 bases from J, leaving 12 bases between.

This chain connects TRBV19 to TRBJ1-2; 10 positions match TRBD1. The CDR3 is made up of 14 amino acids. Germline V gene data show CDR1 as LNHDA and CDR2 as SQIVND (reference sequence). Trimming took 5 bases from V and 4 from J; bases not matched to a gene: 4. CDR3 DNA sequence: TGTGCCAGTAGTCGGACAGGGGGAAGCTATGGCTACACCTTC. Encoded protein: CASSRTGGSYGYTF.

The chain employs TRBV5-1 and TRBJ2-3, with D hard to call. The V end was cut by 4 bases, the J end by 4 bases, with 7 bases between. The CDR3 runs 12 residues. In germline, CDR1 is SGHRS, CDR2 YFSETQ. CDR3 loop: CASSPSPDTQYF. In nucleotides, the CDR3 is TGCGCCAGCAGCCCCAGTCCAGATACGCAGTATTTT.

This chain uses TRBV10-2 with TRBJ1-1; maybe TRBD1 (6 bases). CDR1 is WSHSY, CDR2 SAAADI, per germline. The CDR3 spans 13 residues. Deletions cut 6 bases from V and 1 base from J, with 9 bases between. CDR3 protein: CASSWGRNTEAFF. The CDR3 DNA reads TGCGCCAGCAGCTGGGGGCGGAACACTGAAGCTTTCTTT.

The V gene is TRBV6-1, the J gene TRBJ1-2; 7 bases agree with TRBD1. V was clipped by 5 bases and J by 8 bases; unmatched bases: 8. This CDR3 has 13 amino acids. Germline CDR1 reads MNHNS; CDR2 reads SASEGT. This CDR3 reads CASSLTGDRGYTF. CDR3 DNA sequence: TGTGCCAGCAGTCTAACAGGGGACCGGGGCTACACCTTC.

There are a few counts of this clone. V and J are TRBV12-5 and TRBJ2-1; D not certain. Germline V CDR1 and CDR2: LGHNT, FRNRAP. V dropped 3 bases and J dropped 8 bases, with 5 bases sitting between them. The CDR3 has 11 amino acids. The CDR3 protein is CASGLWDEQFF. The DNA for the CDR3 is TGTGCTAGTGGTTTATGGGATGAGCAGTTCTTC.

The V and J genes are TRBV5-5 and TRBJ2-7; D uncertain. Germline V lookup: CDR1 SGHKS, CDR2 YYEKEE (reference sequence). Trimming removed 0 bases from V and 5 bases from J, with 18 bases in between. This CDR3 has 16 residues. The CDR3 sequence: CASSLGADPILHEQYF. The CDR3 DNA follows: TGTGCCAGCAGCTTGGGAGCTGATCCCATCCTCCACGAGCAGTACTTC.

This chain joins TRBV7-2 and TRBJ2-3; D unresolved. The V gene's germline CDR1 is SGHTA and CDR2 FQGNSA. The CDR3 spans 11 residues. Trimming removed 5 bases from V and 6 bases from J, with 6 bases in between. CDR3 amino acids: CASSALDTQYF. Here the CDR3 DNA reads TGTGCCAGCAGCGCCCTGGATACGCAGTATTTT. Using reference TRBV7-2 and TRBJ2-3 for the parts outside the CDR3, the full variable domain is GAGVSQSPSNKVTEKGKDVELRCDPISGHTALYWYRQSLGQGLEFLIYFQGNSAPDKSGLPSDRFSAERTGGSVSTLTIQRTQQEDSAVYLCASSALDTQYFGPGTRLTVL.

J is TRBJ2-7 and V is TRBV6-1; 10 nucleotides align to TRBD2. Germline V gene sequence: CDR1 MNHNS, CDR2 SASEGT. V was pared by 4 bases and J by 3 bases, with 6 bases of the junction left unmatched. The CDR3 consists of 15 residues. The CDR3 DNA reads as TGTGCCAGCAGTGCATACTTAGCGGGGGGCTACGAGCAGTACTTC. Translated: CASSAYLAGGYEQYF.

This chain links TRBV9 with TRBJ2-5; tentatively, D is TRBD2 (5 bases). Trimming removed 2 bases at V and 5 bases at J, with 10 bases between. The CDR3 covers 13 residues. The germline V gene has CDR1 SGDLS and CDR2 YYNGEE. The chain's CDR3 is CASSVSSGETQYF. DNA of the CDR3: TGTGCCAGCAGCGTTTCATCGGGGGAGACCCAGTACTTC.

The chain links TRBV27 to TRBJ1-4; D is unresolved. Per germline, CDR1 MNHEY and CDR2 SMNVEV (reference sequence). This CDR3 region has 15 residues. The V end was cut by 5 bases, the J end by 7 bases, with 17 bases between. CDR3 DNA sequence: TGTGCCAGCAGTCGTTGGCCGAGCAGGAGTGAAAAACTGTTTTTT. As protein: CASSRWPSRSEKLFF.

V and J are TRBV7-8 and TRBJ2-3, with TRBD2 matching 10 bases. This CDR3 has 19 residues. The V segment lost 1 base and the J segment 2 bases; nucleotides outside the gene matches: 12. The germline CDR1 and CDR2 sequences are SGHVS and FQNEAQ. This chain's CDR3 is CASSLDLSSGSFPTDTQYF. CDR3 nucleotides: TGTGCCAGCAGCTTAGATTTATCTAGCGGGAGCTTCCCCACAGATACGCAGTATTTT.

This clone rates as medium-sized. CDR3 DNA: TGTGCCAGGGGTAGCTCCTACAATGAGCAGTTCTTC. This translates into CARGSSYNEQFF. This rearrangement joins TRBV30 to TRBJ2-1; possibly TRBD1 for D (5 bases). The CDR3 extends over 12 amino acids. The V end lost 8 bases, the J end lost 0 bases, and 8 bases lay between the germline ends. Germline-derived CDR1 and CDR2 are GTSNPN and SVGIG (reference sequence).

The chain has TRBV29-1 and TRBJ2-2; D remains unclear. V shed 5 bases and J shed 3 bases, with 4 bases lying between them. Germline CDR1 and CDR2: SQVTM and ANQGSEA. CDR3 size: 11 residues. The CDR3 DNA reads as TGCAGCGTTACTGACACCGGGGAGCTGTTTTTT. It yields the protein CSVTDTGELFF.

The V gene is TRBV10-1, the J gene TRBJ2-7; D is possibly TRBD1 (5 bases). CDR3 length: 14 amino acids. CDR1 is WNHNN and CDR2 is SYGVQD in the germline V gene (reference sequence). V lost 0 bases and J 5 bases, leaving 11 bases between the germline ends. The CDR3 spells CASSESGRAHEQYF. CDR3 bases: TGCGCCAGCAGTGAGTCGGGCAGGGCCCACGAGCAGTACTTC.

The table lists this clone with a few counts. The CDR3 sequence is CASSRSGSQTYEQYF. CDR3 DNA sequence: TGTGCCAGCAGCCGTAGCGGGTCTCAGACCTACGAGCAGTACTTC. The chain employs TRBV7-2 and TRBJ2-7, with 7 bases that match TRBD2. This CDR3 has 15 residues. V was pared by 5 bases and J by 2 bases, with 9 bases of the junction left unmatched. CDR1 is SGHTA and CDR2 is FQGNSA in the germline V gene.

V gene TRBV7-9 combines with J gene TRBJ1-3; D unresolved. There are 14 residues in the CDR3. Deletions cut 6 bases from V and 0 bases from J, with 9 bases between. Germline CDR1 is SEHNR and CDR2 is FQNEAQ (reference sequence). Here the CDR3 reads CASSLMGSGNTIYF. CDR3 bases: TGTGCCAGCAGTTTAATGGGCTCTGGAAACACCATATATTTT. The full variable domain, its missing parts supplied by reference TRBV7-9 and TRBJ1-3, is DTGVSQNPRHKITKRGQNVTFRCDPISEHNRLYWYRQTLGQGPEFLTYFQNEAQLEKSRLLSDRFSAERPKGSFSTLEIQRTEQGDSAMYLCASSLMGSGNTIYFGEGSWLTVV.

This chain uses TRBV29-1 with TRBJ1-1; D is unresolved. The V gene lost 2 bases and the J gene lost 1 base, with 5 bases spanning the gap. The CDR3 has 12 amino acids. From germline, CDR1 is SQVTM and CDR2 ANQGSEA. The CDR3 loop reads CSVERGNTEAFF. DNA for the CDR3: TGCAGCGTTGAACGGGGGAACACTGAAGCTTTCTTT.

V is TRBV28 and J is TRBJ1-2; no reliable D call. The CDR3 is 13 residues long. Trimming removed 9 bases from V and 1 base from J, with 12 bases in between. The germline V gene encodes CDR1 MDHEN and CDR2 SYDVKM. The CDR3 region is CASCGQNNYGYTF. CDR3 nucleotide sequence: TGTGCCAGTTGTGGGCAGAATAACTATGGCTACACCTTC.

A few counts support this clone. The genes are TRBV19 and TRBJ2-1, with 8 bases identical to TRBD2. Germline loops: CDR1 LNHDA, CDR2 SQIVND (reference sequence). The trim removed 9 bases at V and 5 bases at J, leaving 6 bases unmatched. This CDR3 has 13 amino acids. The CDR3 sequence is CASGLAPNNEQFF. CDR3 coding DNA: TGTGCCAGCGGACTAGCCCCCAACAATGAGCAGTTCTTC.

The chain has TRBV11-2 and TRBJ2-1, with unresolved D. Trimming pared 6 bases from V and 3 bases from J, leaving 9 bases between. Looked up from germline, CDR1 is SGHAT and CDR2 is FQNNGV. This CDR3 spans 13 amino acids. The CDR3 region has the DNA TGTGCCAGCAGTAAACTTCTCTACAATGAGCAGTTCTTC. Residues: CASSKLLYNEQFF.

The CDR3 region is CASSLASQGAGETQYF. DNA for the CDR3: TGCGCCAGCAGCTTGGCCAGTCAGGGGGCAGGGGAGACCCAGTACTTC. This rearrangement joins TRBV5-1 to TRBJ2-5; 8 bases line up with TRBD1. Trimming removed 0 bases from V and 5 bases from J; junction bases left unmatched: 9. Germline V gene lookup returns CDR1 SGHRS and CDR2 YFSETQ. The CDR3 extends over 16 amino acids.

The rearrangement joins TRBV7-6 to TRBJ2-5; 8 bases map to TRBD1. V gave up 2 bases and J gave up 2 bases; unmatched junction bases: 7. Germline-derived CDR1 and CDR2 are SGHVS and FNYEAQ. The CDR3 is 16 residues long. CDR3 loop: CASSLRQTGAQETQYF. CDR3 DNA: TGTGCCAGCAGCTTACGACAGACAGGGGCACAAGAGACCCAGTACTTC.